This T cell receptor beta chain came from a study of cytomegalovirus exposure and HLA in healthy donors. Whole-study results and caveats: Reports showed the classifier diagnosing cytomegalovirus status with high specificity and sensitivity.

In the case of this clone: Its target is unknown.

Primers included in the PCR were 60 Vbeta and 13 Jbeta primers. Assay: immunoSEQ multiplex PCR; the TCRdb copy retains only in-frame clones and omits some. The table lists about 150,000 clones, 65% to 80% of them singletons. Trimming removed 0 bases at V and 3 bases at J, with 9 bases between. The CDR3 length is 15 residues. Germline CDR1 reads MNHNS; CDR2 reads SASEGT. The sequence came from a woman aged 40 to 49 in good health and CMV-seronegative. The specimen was PBMCs. V is TRBV6-1 and J is TRBJ1-5; D not resolved. The CDR3 DNA follows: TGTGCCAGCAGTGAAGCAGGAGCCTTCAATCAGCCCCAGCATTTT. Translating gives CASSEAGAFNQPQHF.